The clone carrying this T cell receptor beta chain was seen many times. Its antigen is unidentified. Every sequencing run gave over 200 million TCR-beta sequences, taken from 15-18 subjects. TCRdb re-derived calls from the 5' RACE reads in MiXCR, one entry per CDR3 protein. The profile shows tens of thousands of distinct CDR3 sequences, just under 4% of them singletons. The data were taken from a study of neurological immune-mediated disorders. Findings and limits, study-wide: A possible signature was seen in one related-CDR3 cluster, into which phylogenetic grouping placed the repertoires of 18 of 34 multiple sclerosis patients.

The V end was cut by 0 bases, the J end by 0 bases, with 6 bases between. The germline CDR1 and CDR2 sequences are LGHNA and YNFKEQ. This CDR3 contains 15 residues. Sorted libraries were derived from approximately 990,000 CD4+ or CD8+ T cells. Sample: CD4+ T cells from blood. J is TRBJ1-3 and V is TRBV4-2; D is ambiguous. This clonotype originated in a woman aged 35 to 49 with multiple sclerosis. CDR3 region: CASSQDFNSGNTIYF. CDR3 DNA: TGTGCCAGCAGCCAAGATTTCAACTCTGGAAACACCATATATTTT.